This paragraph reports one TCR beta chain. Original methodology: Amplified reference gene primers provided the basis for estimating nucleated cell counts. This table comes from immunoSEQ multiplex PCR, and its TCRdb copy is limited to in-frame clones, with some not included. V and J calls and clone size are given by that table; D and trimming were obtained from the DNA. The sample has roughly 150,000 clones; 87% are singletons. The sample belongs to a study of blood T cell repertoires in COVID-19. At the level of the study: Collection of acute and convalescent COVID-19 samples took place in the United States, Italy and Spain. In each case, the material was cDNA or gDNA derived from T cells, B-cell-depleted T cells, or PBMCs.

V lost 4 bases to trimming and J lost 3 bases; unmatched junction nucleotides: 9. The length of the CDR3 is 15 residues. Germline-derived CDR1 and CDR2 are MDHEN and SYDVKM. The sample consisted of peripheral blood. The genes are TRBV28 and TRBJ2-7; 7 bases fit TRBD2. This TCR was sampled from a human donor in a cohort sampled during active COVID-19. CDR3 bases: TGTGCCAGCAGTTCAGCGGGATCCGGTTTCTACGAGCAGTACTTC. It encodes CASSSAGSGFYEQYF.